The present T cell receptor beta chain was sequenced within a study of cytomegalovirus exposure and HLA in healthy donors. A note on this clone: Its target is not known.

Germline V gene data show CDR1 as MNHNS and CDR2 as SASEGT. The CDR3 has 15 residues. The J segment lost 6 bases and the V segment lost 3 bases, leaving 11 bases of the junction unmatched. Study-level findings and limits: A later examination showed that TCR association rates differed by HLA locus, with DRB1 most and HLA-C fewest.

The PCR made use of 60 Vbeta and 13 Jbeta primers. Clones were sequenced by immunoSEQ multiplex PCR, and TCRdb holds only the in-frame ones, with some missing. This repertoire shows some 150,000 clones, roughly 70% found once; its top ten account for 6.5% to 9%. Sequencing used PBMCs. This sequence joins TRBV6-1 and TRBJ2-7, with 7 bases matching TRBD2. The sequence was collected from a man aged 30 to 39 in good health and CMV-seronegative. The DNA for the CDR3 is TGTGCCAGCAGTGAGGCGGGAAACTCGGGGGGCGAGCAGTACTTC. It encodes CASSEAGNSGGEQYF.